One and the same sample provided the 16 T cell receptor beta chains below, sequenced in a study of cytomegalovirus exposure and HLA in healthy donors. PCR employed 60 Vbeta and 13 Jbeta primers. TCRdb's table, derived via immunoSEQ multiplex PCR, lists solely in-frame clones and lacks some. Found here are some 41,000 clones, 68% of them singletons; the top ten hold nearly 4%. Material: PBMCs. These receptors came from a man in his forties or fifties in good health and CMV-seronegative.

The CDR3, as DNA: TGTGCCAGCACACAAACCTCGCAGGGGCGTTACACCTTC. Translation gives CASTQTSQGRYTF. The genes are TRBV7-2 and TRBJ1-2; tentatively, D is TRBD1 (6 bases). V lost 7 bases to trimming and J lost 11 bases, with 20 bases between them. The germline gives CDR1 SGHTA, CDR2 FQGNSA. The CDR3 has 13 amino acids.

This clone has a handful of counts. The V and J genes are TRBV4-2 and TRBJ2-5, with 9 bases aligning to TRBD1. V was pared by 4 bases and J by 2 bases, with 8 bases of the junction left unmatched. This CDR3 is built from 16 residues. The germline CDR1 and CDR2 sequences are LGHNA and YNFKEQ. In DNA form, the CDR3 reads TGTGCCAGCAGCCCGCGAGCCGGACAGGGGCAAGAGACCCAGTACTTC. Its translation: CASSPRAGQGQETQYF.

The CDR3 DNA is TGTGCCAGCAGTTACTCGGGACAGGTTAATCAGCCCCAGCATTTT. Translating it yields CASSYSGQVNQPQHF. The gene calls are TRBV6-5 and TRBJ1-5; 8 bases agree with TRBD1. The V gene's germline CDR1 is MNHEY and CDR2 SVGAGI. With V trimmed by 0 bases and J by 4 bases, 2 bases remained unmatched. This CDR3 region has 15 residues.

The V call is TRBV30, the J call TRBJ2-1; 8 bases match TRBD1. Germline lookup yields CDR1 GTSNPN and CDR2 SVGIG (reference sequence). Trimming took 0 bases from V and 7 from J; bases not matched to a gene: 14. The CDR3 has 17 amino acids. The CDR3 is CAWSVRLGRGLGNEQFF. DNA for the CDR3: TGTGCCTGGAGTGTACGTCTAGGCAGGGGGCTAGGGAATGAGCAGTTCTTC. Supplemented by reference TRBV30 and TRBJ2-1, the full variable domain reads SQTIHQWPATLVQPVGSPLSLECTVEGTSNPNLYWYRQAAGRGLQLLFYSVGIGQISSEVPQNLSASRPQDRQFILSSKKLLLSDSGFYLCAWSVRLGRGLGNEQFFGPGTRLTVL.

The chain couples TRBV6-5 to TRBJ1-6; TRBD1 matches 7 bases. Trimming at V came to 6 bases and at J to 3 bases, leaving 5 bases not matched to a gene. The length of the CDR3 is 15 residues. Germline assignment: CDR1 MNHEY and CDR2 SVGAGI. For the CDR3, the DNA is TGTGCCAGCAGGAGCGACAGGGTCTATAATTCACCCCTCCACTTT. Amino acids: CASRSDRVYNSPLHF.

The chain joins TRBV30 to TRBJ1-2, with TRBD1 as a possible D gene (6 bases). V shed 0 bases and J shed 7 bases, with 15 bases lying between them. Germline CDR1 reads GTSNPN; CDR2 reads SVGIG (reference sequence). The CDR3 is made up of 14 amino acids. In nucleotides, the CDR3 is TGTGCCTGGAGTGTACTGGGGGCGGGGGGTGGCTACACCTTC. Translated, it gives CAWSVLGAGGGYTF.

The V call is TRBV10-3, the J call TRBJ1-2, with D uncertain. Germline V gene lookup returns CDR1 ENHRY and CDR2 SYGVKD. The CDR3 is 14 residues long. V was shortened by 3 bases and J by 2 bases, with 10 bases between the two germline ends. CDR3 region: CAISEISGNYGYTF. Written as DNA, the CDR3 is TGTGCCATCAGTGAAATATCGGGGAACTATGGCTACACCTTC.

V is TRBV11-3 and J is TRBJ2-7; possibly TRBD2 for D (5 bases). This CDR3 region has 13 residues. V dropped 4 bases and J dropped 0 bases, with 7 bases sitting between them. Germline values: CDR1 SGHNT, CDR2 YENEEA. CDR3 nucleotide sequence: TGTGCCAGCAGCTCGGGAAGCTCCTACGAGCAGTACTTC. Translating it yields CASSSGSSYEQYF.

The chain carries TRBV28 and TRBJ1-3; D ambiguous. The CDR3 covers 13 residues. The V gene's germline CDR1 is MDHEN and CDR2 SYDVKM. Trimming removed 6 bases from V and 2 bases from J, with 8 bases in between. The CDR3 sequence is CASRGVAGNTIYF. The CDR3, as DNA: TGTGCCAGCAGGGGAGTTGCTGGAAACACCATATATTTT.

V is TRBV5-1 and J is TRBJ2-6, with a possible D match to TRBD1 (6 bases). CDR1 SGHRS and CDR2 YFSETQ come from the germline V gene. V was pared by 4 bases and J by 0 bases, with 14 bases between. The CDR3 consists of 17 residues. The CDR3 sequence: CASSPQDRHSGANVLTF. CDR3 nucleotides: TGCGCCAGCAGCCCACAGGACAGACACTCTGGGGCCAACGTCCTGACTTTC. Drawing the rest from reference TRBV5-1 and TRBJ2-6, the complete variable domain is KAGVTQTPRYLIKTRGQQVTLSCSPISGHRSVSWYQQTPGQGLQFLFEYFSETQRNKGNFPGRFSGRQFSNSRSEMNVSTLELGDSALYLCASSPQDRHSGANVLTFGAGSRLTVL.

The genes are TRBV7-2 and TRBJ1-1; D call uncertain. V was trimmed by 0 bases and J by 7 bases, leaving 12 bases between them. This CDR3 is built from 14 residues. Germline V gives CDR1 SGHTA, CDR2 FQGNSA. The CDR3: CASSLALISFEAFF. The CDR3 DNA reads as TGTGCCAGCAGCTTAGCATTAATTAGCTTTGAAGCTTTCTTT.

The chain joins TRBV29-1 to TRBJ2-3, with D perhaps TRBD2 (5 bases). The CDR3 spans 15 residues. V lost 2 bases to trimming and J lost 4 bases, with 16 bases between them. Germline V gives CDR1 SQVTM, CDR2 ANQGSEA. CDR3: CSVEPRGLAADTQYF. CDR3 sequence (DNA): TGCAGCGTTGAACCGCGAGGGCTAGCTGCAGATACGCAGTATTTT.

J is TRBJ1-1 and V is TRBV6-6; 12 bases map to TRBD1. V shed 10 bases and J 1 base; nucleotides not matched to a gene: 7. Germline V CDR1 and CDR2: MNHNY, SVGAGI (reference sequence). The CDR3 consists of 15 residues. The CDR3 DNA reads TGTGCCACCCTGGGACAGGGGGCCTGGAACACTGAAGCTTTCTTT. Amino acids: CATLGQGAWNTEAFF.

CDR3 amino acids: CASSGGQGGGDTQYF. Here the CDR3 DNA reads TGTGCCAGCAGCGGGGGACAGGGGGGAGGAGATACGCAGTATTTT. The chain links TRBV7-8 to TRBJ2-3, with TRBD1 matching over 11 bases. With 5 bases clipped from V and 5 bases from J, the junction kept 6 bases outside the gene matches. From germline, CDR1 is SGHVS and CDR2 FQNEAQ. The CDR3 has 15 residues.

The chain employs TRBV28 and TRBJ2-7; 9 positions agree with TRBD1. CDR1 MDHEN and CDR2 SYDVKM come from the germline V gene. The CDR3 sequence is 16 residues long. The J segment lost 5 bases and the V segment lost 2 bases, leaving 10 bases of the junction unmatched. This CDR3 is CASSLTHGQGIHEQYF. CDR3 nucleotide sequence: TGTGCCAGCAGTTTAACCCATGGACAGGGGATCCACGAGCAGTACTTC.

The V and J genes are TRBV29-1 and TRBJ2-3; D may be TRBD2 (6 bases). Trimming removed 7 bases at V and 5 bases at J, with 10 bases between. Germline V gives CDR1 SQVTM, CDR2 ANQGSEA. The CDR3 loop spans 11 amino acids. In DNA, the CDR3 is TGCAGCGAGGGACTCGGAGATACGCAGTATTTT. Protein: CSEGLGDTQYF.